This TCR beta chain is drawn from a study of regulatory T cells in long-lasting Graves disease. The study's findings and limits: Persistent disease preferred TRBV28, TRBJ1-2 and TRBJ2-5; new disease, TRBV20-1 and TRBJ2-1.

Building of the TCR beta libraries involved iRepertoire HTBI primers and Arm-PCR of CDR3 regions. One entry per CDR3 protein results from TCRdb running MiXCR on the multiplex PCR reads. The table has approximately 470,000 distinct CDR3 sequences, more than 20% seen once. Germline CDR1 MNHNS, CDR2 SASEGT. The length of the CDR3 is 16 residues. Trimming removed 4 bases from V and 0 bases from J; junction bases left unmatched: 4. There are many counts of this clonotype. Its specificity is unknown. Time point denoted: persistent/refractory GD, antithyroid drugs over 5 years with positive TRAb. After RNA was extracted from PBMCs, the TCR library was made from it. The peripheral blood volume drawn was 8 to 9.5 milliliters, and it was collected into EDTA tubes.

The rearrangement uses TRBV6-1 and TRBJ1-3; 9 bases align to TRBD1. This material consisted of peripheral blood mononuclear cells (PBMCs), taken when the disease was refractory, from a patient treated with antithyroid drugs. The TCR originated in a female donor with Graves disease. CDR3 nucleotide sequence: TGTGCCAGCAGTGGACCGGGACAGGGCTCTGGAAACACCATATATTTT. It translates to CASSGPGQGSGNTIYF.